This T cell receptor beta chain is from a study of cytomegalovirus exposure and HLA in healthy donors (dated by TCRdb to 2017 to 2019). With respect to the entire study: The 670 or so repertoires of the first cohort and the 110 or so validation repertoires were produced on the same platform, according to a later analysis. The study was designed to test whether signatures of past pathogen exposure could be identified by cataloging public T cell receptors. Along with the approximately 650-subject first cohort, a separate validation cohort of over a hundred different subjects was used. High-throughput TCR immunosequencing, statistical association of individual TCRs with disease status, and machine learning were combined to predict cytomegalovirus infection status.

Separate from the roughly 630-subject first cohort, the validation cohort of about 110 subjects was the group to which the donors belonged. Library preparation was by the immunoSEQ multiplex PCR assay. Per the source publication's procedure: To diagnose cytomegalovirus status from the catalog of TCR beta chain sequences, a statistical classification framework was built. TCRdb holds this immuneACCESS table with in-frame rearrangements only. Some clones are missing; in checked studies, unresolved V genes explain under half, and the rest has no known cause. V, J and clone size derive from that table, while D and trimming were established from the DNA sequence. The sample table lists 95,000 to 150,000 clones, 89% of them with a count of one. The biggest ten clones account for 1% to 1.4% of the sample. The investigation overall reported the following: While some public TCRs were present in many individuals, most TCR sequences turned up only very rarely across donors. A few of the identified cytomegalovirus-associated TCR beta chains were confirmed in vitro to be specific for cytomegalovirus antigens. Cytomegalovirus status was reported to be diagnosed by the classifier with high specificity and sensitivity in both the original and validation cohorts. In a later analysis, TCRs clustered in the first cohort were found to also tend to co-occur in the roughly 120 validation repertoires, with 94% of cluster scores above 0. The study gave a list of 150 to 200 TCR beta chains associated with cytomegalovirus. A later analysis lacked HLA typing for the validation cohort, so it scored co-occurrence in that cohort across all 120 repertoires. According to the authors, the approach could potentially be generalized to other disease states and immunological phenotypes.

There are 14 amino acids in the CDR3, from cysteine to phenylalanine inclusive. The entry retains the CDR3 DNA only, 42 bases that are in frame from base 1. The germline V gene (reference sequence) supplies CDR1 GTSNPN and CDR2 SVGIG. Relative to germline, V is missing 0 bases and J is missing 5 bases, with 6 bases of the junction outside any gene match. On this clone itself: Its antigen specificity is not known. One base away there is no much larger clone; base qualities are not given.

The sequenced material came from PBMCs. The source of this sequence is a woman between 18 and 30 years old in good health and CMV-seronegative. The chain links TRBV30 with TRBJ2-5, with 7 bases matching TRBD1. The DNA is as follows: TGTGCCTGGAGTGTACAGGGGAATGAGGAGACCCAGTACTTC. This translates into CAWSVQGNEETQYF.